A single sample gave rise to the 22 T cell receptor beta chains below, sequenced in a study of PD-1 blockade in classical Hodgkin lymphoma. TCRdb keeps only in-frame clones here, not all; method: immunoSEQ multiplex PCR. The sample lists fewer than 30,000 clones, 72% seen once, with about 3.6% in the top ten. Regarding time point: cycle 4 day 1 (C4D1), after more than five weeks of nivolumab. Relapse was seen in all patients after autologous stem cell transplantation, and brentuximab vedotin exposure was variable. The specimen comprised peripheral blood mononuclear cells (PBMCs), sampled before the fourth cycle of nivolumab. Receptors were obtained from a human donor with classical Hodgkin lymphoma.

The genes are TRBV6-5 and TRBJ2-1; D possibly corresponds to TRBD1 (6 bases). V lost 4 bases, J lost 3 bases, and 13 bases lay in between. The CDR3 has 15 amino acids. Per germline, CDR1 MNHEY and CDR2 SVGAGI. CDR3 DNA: TGTGCCAGCAGTTTGGACAGTCGGGTCTACAATGAGCAGTTCTTC. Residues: CASSLDSRVYNEQFF.

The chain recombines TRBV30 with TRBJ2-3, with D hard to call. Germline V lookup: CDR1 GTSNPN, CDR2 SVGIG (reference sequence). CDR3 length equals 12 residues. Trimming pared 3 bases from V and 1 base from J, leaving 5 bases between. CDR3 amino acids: CAWRAGTDTQYF. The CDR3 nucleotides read TGTGCCTGGAGGGCTGGCACAGATACGCAGTATTTT.

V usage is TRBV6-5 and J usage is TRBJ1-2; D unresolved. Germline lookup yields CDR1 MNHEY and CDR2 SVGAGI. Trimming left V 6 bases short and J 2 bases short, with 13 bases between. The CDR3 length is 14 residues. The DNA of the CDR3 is TGTGCCAGCAGCCCATACAGTGGGAACTATGGCTACACCTTC. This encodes CASSPYSGNYGYTF.

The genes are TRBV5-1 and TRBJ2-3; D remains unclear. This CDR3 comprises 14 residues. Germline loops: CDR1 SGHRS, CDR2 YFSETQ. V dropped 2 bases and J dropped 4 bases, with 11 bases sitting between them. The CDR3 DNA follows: TGCGCCAGCAGCTTTGCTCCTAGGTCAGATACGCAGTATTTT. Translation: CASSFAPRSDTQYF.

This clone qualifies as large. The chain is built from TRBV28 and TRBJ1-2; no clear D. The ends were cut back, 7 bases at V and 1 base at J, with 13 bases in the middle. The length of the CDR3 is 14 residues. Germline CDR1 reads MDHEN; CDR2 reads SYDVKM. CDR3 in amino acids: CASTPLGDNYGYTF. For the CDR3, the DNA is TGTGCCAGCACCCCCTTGGGCGATAACTATGGCTACACCTTC.

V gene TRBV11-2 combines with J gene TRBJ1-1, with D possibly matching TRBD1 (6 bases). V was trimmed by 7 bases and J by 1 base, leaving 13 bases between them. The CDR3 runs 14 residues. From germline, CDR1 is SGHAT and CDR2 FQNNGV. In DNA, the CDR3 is TGTGCCAGCACCCAGGGAGGGGGGAACACTGAAGCTTTCTTT. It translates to CASTQGGGNTEAFF.

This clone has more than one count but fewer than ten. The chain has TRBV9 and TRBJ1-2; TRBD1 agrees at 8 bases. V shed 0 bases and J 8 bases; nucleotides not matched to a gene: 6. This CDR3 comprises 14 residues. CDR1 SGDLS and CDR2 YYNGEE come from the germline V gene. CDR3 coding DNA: TGTGCCAGCAGCGTAGGGACAGGGACGGGAGGCTACACCTTC. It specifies CASSVGTGTGGYTF.

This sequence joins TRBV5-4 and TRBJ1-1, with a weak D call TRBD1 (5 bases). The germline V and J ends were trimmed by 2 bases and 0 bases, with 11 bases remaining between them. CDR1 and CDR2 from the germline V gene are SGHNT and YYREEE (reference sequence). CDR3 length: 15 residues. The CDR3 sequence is CASSFLGTVNTEAFF. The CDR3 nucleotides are TGTGCCAGCAGCTTTCTAGGGACCGTGAACACTGAAGCTTTCTTT.

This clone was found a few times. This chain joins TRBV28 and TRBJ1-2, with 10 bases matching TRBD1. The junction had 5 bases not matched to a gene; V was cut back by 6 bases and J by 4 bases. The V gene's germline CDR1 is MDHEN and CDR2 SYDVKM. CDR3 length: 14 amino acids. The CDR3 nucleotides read TGTGCCAGCAGGGGGACAGGGGAGAGCTATGGCTACACCTTC. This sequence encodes CASRGTGESYGYTF.

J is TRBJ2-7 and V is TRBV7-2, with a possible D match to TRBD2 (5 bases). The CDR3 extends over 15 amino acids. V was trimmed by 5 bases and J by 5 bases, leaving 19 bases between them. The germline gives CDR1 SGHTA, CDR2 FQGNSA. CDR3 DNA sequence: TGTGCCAGCAGCGAAGGACTGTCAAAGCTCCACGAGCAGTACTTC. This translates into CASSEGLSKLHEQYF.

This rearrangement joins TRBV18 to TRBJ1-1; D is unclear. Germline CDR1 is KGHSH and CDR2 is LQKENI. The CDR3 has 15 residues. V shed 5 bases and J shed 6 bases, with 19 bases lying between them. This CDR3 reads CASSSGLIFVSEAFF. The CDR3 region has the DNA TGTGCCAGCTCATCCGGGCTGATCTTCGTATCTGAAGCTTTCTTT.

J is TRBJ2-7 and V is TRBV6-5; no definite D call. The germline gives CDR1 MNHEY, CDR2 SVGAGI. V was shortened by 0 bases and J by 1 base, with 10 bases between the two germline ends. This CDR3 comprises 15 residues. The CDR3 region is CASSYSTFGSYEQYF. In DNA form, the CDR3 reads TGTGCCAGCAGTTACTCGACGTTCGGGTCCTACGAGCAGTACTTC.

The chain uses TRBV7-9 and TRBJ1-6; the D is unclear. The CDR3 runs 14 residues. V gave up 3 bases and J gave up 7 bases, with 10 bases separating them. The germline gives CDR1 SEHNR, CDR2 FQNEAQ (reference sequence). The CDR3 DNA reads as TGTGCCAGCAGCTTTAAAGCAGAGAATTCACCCCTCCACTTT. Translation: CASSFKAENSPLHF.

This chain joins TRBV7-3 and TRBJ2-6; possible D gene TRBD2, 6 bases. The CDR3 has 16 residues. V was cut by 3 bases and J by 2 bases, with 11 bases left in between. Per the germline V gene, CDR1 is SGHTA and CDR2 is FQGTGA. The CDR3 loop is CASSLRGGTGANVLTF. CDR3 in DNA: TGTGCCAGCAGCTTGCGAGGAGGGACTGGGGCCAACGTCCTGACTTTC.

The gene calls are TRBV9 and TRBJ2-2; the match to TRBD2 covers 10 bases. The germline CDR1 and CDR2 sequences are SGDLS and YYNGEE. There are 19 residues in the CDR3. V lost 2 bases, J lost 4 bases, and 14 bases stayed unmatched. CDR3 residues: CASSVGLTLGLASTGELFF. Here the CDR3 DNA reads TGTGCCAGCAGCGTGGGACTTACCCTGGGACTAGCGTCCACCGGGGAGCTGTTTTTT.

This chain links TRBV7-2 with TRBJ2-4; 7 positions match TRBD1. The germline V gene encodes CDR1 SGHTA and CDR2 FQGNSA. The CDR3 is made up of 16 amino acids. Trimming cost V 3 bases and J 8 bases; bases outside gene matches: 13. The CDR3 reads CASSLLTGLSSYIQYF. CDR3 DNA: TGTGCCAGCAGCTTGCTGACAGGGCTCTCCTCCTACATTCAGTACTTC.

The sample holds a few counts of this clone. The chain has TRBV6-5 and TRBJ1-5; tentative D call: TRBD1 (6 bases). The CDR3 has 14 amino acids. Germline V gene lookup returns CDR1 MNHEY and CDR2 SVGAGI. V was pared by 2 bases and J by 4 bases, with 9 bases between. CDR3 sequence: CASSYQQGNQPQHF. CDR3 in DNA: TGTGCCAGCAGTTACCAGCAGGGGAATCAGCCCCAGCATTTT.

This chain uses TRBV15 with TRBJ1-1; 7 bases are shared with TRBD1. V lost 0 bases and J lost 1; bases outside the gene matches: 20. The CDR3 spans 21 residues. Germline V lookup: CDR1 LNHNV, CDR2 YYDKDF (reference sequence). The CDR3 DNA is TGTGCCACCAGCAGAGATTGGGGTTTTGGAGGGGGCGTAACGGGGAACACTGAAGCTTTCTTT. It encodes CATSRDWGFGGGVTGNTEAFF.

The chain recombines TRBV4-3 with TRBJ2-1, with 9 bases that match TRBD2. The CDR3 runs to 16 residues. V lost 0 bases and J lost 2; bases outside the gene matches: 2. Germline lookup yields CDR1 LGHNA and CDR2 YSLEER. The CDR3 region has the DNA TGCGCCAGCAGCCAAGAGGCTAGCGGGACCTACAATGAGCAGTTCTTC. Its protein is CASSQEASGTYNEQFF.

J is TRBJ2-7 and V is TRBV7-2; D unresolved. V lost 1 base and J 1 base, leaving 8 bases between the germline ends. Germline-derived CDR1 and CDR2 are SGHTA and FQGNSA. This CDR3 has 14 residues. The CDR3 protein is CASSLEWASYEQYF. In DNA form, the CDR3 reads TGTGCCAGCAGCTTAGAGTGGGCTTCCTACGAGCAGTACTTC.

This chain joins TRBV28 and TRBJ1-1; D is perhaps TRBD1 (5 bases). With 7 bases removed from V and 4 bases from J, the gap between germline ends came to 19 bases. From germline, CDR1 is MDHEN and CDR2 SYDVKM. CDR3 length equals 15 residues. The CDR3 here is CASTLSREGSTEAFF. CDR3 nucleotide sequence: TGTGCCAGCACCCTGAGCCGGGAGGGGAGCACTGAAGCTTTCTTT.

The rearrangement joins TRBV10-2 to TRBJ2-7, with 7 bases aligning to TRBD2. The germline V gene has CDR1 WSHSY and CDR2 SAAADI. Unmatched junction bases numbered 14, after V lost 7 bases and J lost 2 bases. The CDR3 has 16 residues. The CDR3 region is CASTALLGLTAYEQYF. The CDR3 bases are TGCGCCAGCACTGCCCTCCTGGGACTAACTGCCTACGAGCAGTACTTC.